This TCR beta chain was identified during a study of T cell responses to AZD1222 COVID-19 vaccine. General observations from the study: Mapped onto spike, vaccine-associated CD4 TCRs spanned it and were dominant at 160-218 and 743-854. The sample set comprised mostly white British donors with more females, and clonal diversity was possibly underestimated.

Sequenced by immunoSEQ multiplex PCR; TCRdb stores in-frame clones only, minus some. The sample contains around 140,000 clones, 92% of which appear only once. In this sample, this clone turned up once. Its cognate antigen is unknown. V gave up 2 bases and J gave up 3 bases, with 8 bases separating them. CDR1 is MGHDK, CDR2 SYGVNS, per germline. CDR3 length: 14 residues. The clonotype was recovered from an adult in good health. The chain employs TRBV25-1 and TRBJ1-5; D is unclear. Sample: peripheral blood, taken on day 0 of AZD1222 vaccination. The DNA for the CDR3 is TGTGCCAGCAGTGAAGGACCTTTCAATCAGCCCCAGCATTTT. This encodes CASSEGPFNQPQHF. Supplemented by reference TRBV25-1 and TRBJ1-5, the full variable domain reads EADIYQTPRYLVIGTGKKITLECSQTMGHDKMYWYQQDPGMELHLIHYSYGVNSTEKGDLSSESTVSRIRTEHFPLTLESARPSHTSQYLCASSEGPFNQPQHFGDGTRLSIL.